This entry is about one T cell receptor beta chain. Its antigen is unknown. This sample's time point: week 35, safety follow-up. In every dose of vaccine, 300 ug of mutant IDH1 20-mer peptide was given alongside topical imiquimod. This sample stems from a study of a mutant IDH1 vaccine in newly diagnosed glioma. At the level of the study: Vaccination started 4-6 weeks after radiotherapy alone, or with temozolomide cycles. Most had both radiotherapy and temozolomide beforehand; others had only one.

Sequencing used immunoSEQ multiplex PCR; TCRdb keeps in-frame clones, though not all of them. This table holds about 27,000 clones, less than 90% found once. The material sequenced was PBMCs, taken from a glioma patient whose treatment included an IDH1 peptide vaccine. The source of this sequence is a young man with glioma.

Here the CDR3 reads CASRTGFRQETQYF. In DNA form, the CDR3 reads TGTGCCAGCCGAACAGGTTTCCGCCAAGAGACCCAGTACTTC. The rearrangement links TRBV6-1 to TRBJ2-5; maybe TRBD1 (5 bases). The V end was cut by 8 bases, the J end by 1 base, with 14 bases between. CDR3 length equals 14 residues. CDR1 MNHNS and CDR2 SASEGT come from the germline V gene.